These 22 T cell receptor beta chains were sequenced from one sample in a study of cytomegalovirus exposure and HLA in healthy donors. PCR amplification relied on 60 Vbeta primers (plus 13 Jbeta primers). The method was immunoSEQ multiplex PCR; TCRdb's version includes in-frame clones alone and lacks a portion of them. The table has approximately 200,000 clones, about 80% seen once. The source material was PBMCs. These receptor sequences come from a woman in her twenties or thirties in good health and CMV-seropositive.

The CDR3 sequence: CASSYQGSETQYF. CDR3 DNA sequence: TGTGCCAGCAGTTACCAGGGTTCAGAGACCCAGTACTTC. V gene TRBV6-6 combines with J gene TRBJ2-5; TRBD1 might be the D (5 bases). Germline V gene lookup returns CDR1 MNHNY and CDR2 SVGAGI (reference sequence). V lost 2 bases, J lost 4 bases, and 8 bases lay in between. The CDR3 is 13 amino acids.

This chain joins TRBV11-2 and TRBJ1-2; tentative D call: TRBD1 (6 bases). CDR1 and CDR2 from the germline V gene are SGHAT and FQNNGV. V shed 3 bases and J shed 5 bases, with 19 bases lying between them. CDR3 length: 16 amino acids. This CDR3 is CASSFAGDNPFYGYTF. As DNA, the CDR3 is TGTGCCAGCAGCTTCGCCGGGGACAATCCCTTTTATGGCTACACCTTC.

The rearrangement links TRBV5-1 to TRBJ2-2; TRBD1 might be the D (6 bases). The CDR3 runs to 17 residues. CDR1 and CDR2 (germline): SGHRS, YFSETQ. V lost 2 bases and J lost 2, with 16 bases in between. The CDR3: CASSFPYGGRNTGELFF. The CDR3 bases are TGCGCCAGCAGCTTCCCCTATGGGGGCCGCAACACCGGGGAGCTGTTTTTT.

The CDR3 DNA sequence: TGTGCCCCAGCGAGCCCTAAGAGCTCTGGAAACACCATATATTTT. Its protein is CAPASPKSSGNTIYF. The rearrangement uses TRBV6-1 and TRBJ1-3; D is undetermined. The V gene's germline CDR1 is MNHNS and CDR2 SASEGT. The CDR3 runs to 15 residues. Trimming took 11 bases from V and 0 from J, leaving 17 bases between them.

The rearrangement links TRBV18 to TRBJ1-1, with D perhaps matching TRBD1 (5 bases). This CDR3 has 13 residues. The V and J ends lost 5 bases and 5 bases respectively, with 12 bases between them. The germline V gene has CDR1 KGHSH and CDR2 LQKENI. The CDR3 loop is CASSNGGRTEAFF. The DNA of the CDR3 is TGTGCCAGCTCAAACGGGGGAAGGACTGAAGCTTTCTTT.

The rearrangement links TRBV29-1 to TRBJ2-3; 12 nucleotides agree with TRBD2. The germline V gene encodes CDR1 SQVTM and CDR2 ANQGSEA. V lost 8 bases and J lost 3; bases outside the gene matches: 9. This CDR3 is 15 amino acids long. CDR3: CSTRTSGIRTDTQYF. The CDR3 DNA reads as TGCAGCACCCGGACTAGCGGGATCAGAACAGATACGCAGTATTTT.

The rearrangement joins TRBV5-1 to TRBJ1-1; D remains unclear. Germline V gene lookup returns CDR1 SGHRS and CDR2 YFSETQ. Trimming stripped 0 bases from V and 3 bases from J, with 6 bases between. The CDR3 loop spans 13 amino acids. Written as DNA, the CDR3 is TGCGCCAGCAGCTTGGTTAGCTACACTGAAGCTTTCTTT. Translating it yields CASSLVSYTEAFF. Full variable domain (outside the CDR3, taken from reference TRBV5-1 and TRBJ1-1): KAGVTQTPRYLIKTRGQQVTLSCSPISGHRSVSWYQQTPGQGLQFLFEYFSETQRNKGNFPGRFSGRQFSNSRSEMNVSTLELGDSALYLCASSLVSYTEAFFGQGTRLTVV.

This sequence joins TRBV4-3 and TRBJ1-2; D remains ambiguous. The CDR3 extends over 17 amino acids. Germline-derived CDR1 and CDR2 are LGHNA and YSLEER. V lost 0 bases and J lost 7, with 21 bases in between. The CDR3 is CASSQDKEGASPGGYTF. For the CDR3, the DNA is TGCGCCAGCAGCCAAGATAAGGAAGGAGCGTCCCCTGGTGGCTACACCTTC.

The rearrangement joins TRBV7-8 to TRBJ1-1, with no clear D. Between the trimmed V and J ends, which lost 5 bases and 0 bases, there was a span of 13 bases. The length of the CDR3 is 15 residues. The germline gives CDR1 SGHVS, CDR2 FQNEAQ. CDR3 residues: CASSPVRDLNTEAFF. In DNA form, the CDR3 reads TGTGCCAGCAGCCCTGTCCGGGATTTGAACACTGAAGCTTTCTTT.

CDR3 in amino acids: CASSYYGTGAEKLFF. CDR3 nucleotide sequence: TGTGCCAGCAGTTACTATGGGACAGGGGCCGAAAAACTGTTTTTT. The genes are TRBV6-5 and TRBJ1-4, with 10 positions matching TRBD1. The CDR3 extends over 15 amino acids. The germline V gene encodes CDR1 MNHEY and CDR2 SVGAGI. Trimming took 1 base from V and 8 from J; bases not matched to a gene: 4.

The chain carries TRBV27 and TRBJ2-1; a possible D gene is TRBD2 (6 bases). The CDR3 is 14 amino acids. Trimming pared 4 bases from V and 4 bases from J, leaving 11 bases between. Germline CDR1 is MNHEY and CDR2 is SMNVEV (reference sequence). CDR3 protein: CASSSGVSYNEQFF. DNA of the CDR3: TGTGCCAGCAGTTCGGGGGTATCGTACAATGAGCAGTTCTTC.

The chain combines TRBV2 with TRBJ2-3; 11 nucleotides line up with TRBD2. Trimming at V came to 4 bases and at J to 3 bases, leaving 3 bases not matched to a gene. There are 15 residues in the CDR3. CDR1 is SNHLY, CDR2 FYNNEI, per germline. Here the CDR3 reads CASSVLAGGTDTQYF. In DNA form, the CDR3 reads TGTGCCAGCAGTGTCCTAGCGGGGGGAACAGATACGCAGTATTTT.

The chain recombines TRBV6-1 with TRBJ1-5; the D is unclear. The CDR3 totals 12 residues. Trimming cost V 5 bases and J 11 bases, with 13 bases left between them. The germline V gene has CDR1 MNHNS and CDR2 SASEGT. The CDR3, as DNA: TGTGCCAGCAGTAACACAGACAAGGCCCAGCATTTT. It specifies CASSNTDKAQHF.

The CDR3, as DNA: TGTGCCAGCAGCACGAGGGACAGGGACAATGAGCAGTTCTTC. Translation: CASSTRDRDNEQFF. V gene TRBV11-2 combines with J gene TRBJ2-1, with 9 positions matching TRBD1. After removal of 5 bases from V and 5 bases from J, the junction contained 4 bases not matched to a gene. The germline gives CDR1 SGHAT, CDR2 FQNNGV. The CDR3 spans 14 residues.

The J gene is TRBJ2-4, the V gene TRBV15; D possibly corresponds to TRBD2 (6 bases). The CDR3 spans 17 residues. Germline V gene lookup returns CDR1 LNHNV and CDR2 YYDKDF (reference sequence). Trimming stripped 1 base from V and 0 bases from J, with 13 bases between. CDR3 nucleotide sequence: TGTGCCACCAGCAGAGCGGGAGCGACTCTAGCCAAAAACATTCAGTACTTC. Its translation is CATSRAGATLAKNIQYF.

This chain joins TRBV27 and TRBJ1-2, with D perhaps TRBD1 (6 bases). From germline, CDR1 is MNHEY and CDR2 SMNVEV (reference sequence). This CDR3 has 15 residues. V lost 4 bases to trimming and J lost 6 bases, with 18 bases between them. The DNA of the CDR3 is TGTGCCAGCAGTTACCGGTTAACAGGGTTGAATGGCTACACCTTC. Translating gives CASSYRLTGLNGYTF.

The J gene is TRBJ1-5, the V gene TRBV7-2; 7 bases align to TRBD1. V trimming: 5 bases; J trimming: 6 bases; junction bases outside the gene matches: 7. The germline gives CDR1 SGHTA, CDR2 FQGNSA. The CDR3 loop spans 14 amino acids. CDR3 residues: CASSPRQGGQPQHF. CDR3 sequence (DNA): TGTGCCAGCAGCCCCCGACAGGGAGGTCAGCCCCAGCATTTT.

The chain has TRBV6-5 and TRBJ2-7, with a possible D match to TRBD1 (6 bases). Trimming took off 6 bases at V and 1 base at J, with 10 bases between the two ends. Germline V gives CDR1 MNHEY, CDR2 SVGAGI. The CDR3 sequence is 13 residues long. The CDR3 sequence is CASSEGVSYEQYF. Here the CDR3 DNA reads TGTGCCAGCAGCGAGGGGGTTTCCTACGAGCAGTACTTC.

J is TRBJ2-7 and V is TRBV5-4, with 7 bases lining up with TRBD2. Per germline, CDR1 SGHNT and CDR2 YYREEE (reference sequence). This CDR3 is 15 amino acids long. Trimming took 4 bases from V and 2 from J; bases not matched to a gene: 9. CDR3 protein: CASSPGEGTPYEQYF. DNA of the CDR3: TGTGCCAGCAGCCCCGGGGAGGGAACTCCCTACGAGCAGTACTTC.

Only a few counts were recorded for this clone. This CDR3 is CASSGDRDYGYTF. CDR3 sequence (DNA): TGTGCCAGCAGTGGGGACAGAGACTATGGCTACACCTTC. J is TRBJ1-2 and V is TRBV2; TRBD1 aligns across 7 bases. J gave up 3 bases and V 4 bases, and 2 bases lay outside the gene matches. This CDR3 has 13 residues. The germline CDR1 and CDR2 sequences are SNHLY and FYNNEI.

J is TRBJ1-2 and V is TRBV29-1; TRBD1 matches at 12 bases. The CDR3 totals 18 residues. The J segment lost 4 bases and the V segment lost 4 bases, leaving 16 bases of the junction unmatched. Germline V gene data show CDR1 as SQVTM and CDR2 as ANQGSEA. The DNA of the CDR3 is TGCAGCGTTGGGGTTCTGGGACAGGGGGCTACTTCGGGCTATGGCTACACCTTC. It yields the protein CSVGVLGQGATSGYGYTF.

The chain uses TRBV15 and TRBJ2-3; D is possibly TRBD2 (5 bases). Trimming cost V 3 bases and J 1 base, with 11 bases left between them. The germline V gene has CDR1 LNHNV and CDR2 YYDKDF (reference sequence). This CDR3 comprises 15 residues. CDR3 sequence: CATSRRGRGTDTQYF. The CDR3 coding sequence is TGTGCCACCAGCAGGAGAGGGCGCGGCACAGATACGCAGTATTTT.